The 10 T cell receptor beta chains below were found in one sample sequenced in a study of post-analysis software for immune sequencing data (dated by TCRdb to the mid-2010s). Study-wide findings and limitations: Significantly higher frequencies in patients than in controls were found for several TRBV segments, including TRBV5-6, TRBV5-1 and TRBV20-1.

For these receptors, no antigen is known. The library relied on PCR. Reads for this sample came from an Illumina HiSeq 2500. To reduce PCR and sequencing biases, unique molecular identifiers were incorporated into the TCR beta cDNA libraries. Using fastp trimming at Q25 and MiXCR clonotype assembly, TCRdb reanalyzed the public sequencing data and kept in-frame beta chains. Rows with one shared CDR3 protein collapse into an entry with the most common genes and DNA. This sample gives fewer than 600,000 distinct CDR3 sequences in total; around 40% of them show up just once. The ten most abundant clones make up around 10% of the sample. The specimen was blood. The source of these receptors is a girl between 5 and 17 years old with multiple sclerosis.

This clonotype was counted many times. This chain links TRBV6-5 with TRBJ2-5; the match to TRBD1 covers 10 bases. The germline CDR1 and CDR2 sequences are MNHEY and SVGAGI. Trimming took 7 bases from V and 4 from J; bases not matched to a gene: 6. The CDR3 runs to 14 residues. The CDR3 spells CASTNRDRGETQYF. For the CDR3, the DNA is TGTGCCAGCACAAACAGGGACAGGGGAGAGACCCAGTACTTC.

This clonotype occurred a few times. The chain has TRBV27 and TRBJ2-5, with TRBD1 identical over 10 bases. The end of the DNA fits TRBJ2-7 better, so the J call may be wrong. CDR3 length: 13 amino acids. Germline CDR1 and CDR2: MNHEY and SMNVEV (reference sequence). The chain's CDR3 is CASRWTGGYEQYF. In nucleotides, the CDR3 is TGTGCCAGCAGATGGACAGGGGGCTACGAGCAGTACTTC.

V and J are TRBV12-3 or TRBV12-4 and TRBJ2-5; D may correspond to TRBD1 or TRBD2 (7 bases each). The CDR3 contains 15 residues. V lost 3 bases, J lost 5 bases, and 16 bases lay in between. The CDR3 loop is CASSFWQGEGETQYF. The CDR3 coding sequence is TGTGCCAGCAGTTTCTGGCAGGGGGAGGGGGAGACCCAGTACTTC.

The chain joins TRBV7-3 to TRBJ2-1, with TRBD2 matching over 14 bases. V lost 5 bases, J lost 6 bases, and 6 bases stayed unmatched. Germline V gene data show CDR1 as SGHTA and CDR2 as FQGTGA. The CDR3 has 16 residues. DNA of the CDR3: TGTGCCAGCAGCCCGTCAGGACTAGCGGGAGGCAATGAGCAGTTCTTC. Translation gives CASSPSGLAGGNEQFF.

The chain joins TRBV12-3 or TRBV12-4 to TRBJ1-1; TRBD1 might be the D (5 bases). This CDR3 comprises 13 residues. V was shortened by 6 bases and J by 7 bases, with 15 bases between the two germline ends. CDR3 DNA sequence: TGTGCCAGCAGGATGAGCGGGGGTGATGAAGCTTTCTTT. This encodes CASRMSGGDEAFF.

This chain links TRBV7-2 with TRBJ1-1, with TRBD1 as a possible D gene (5 bases). This CDR3 contains 15 residues. The V gene lost 2 bases and the J gene lost 5 bases, with 15 bases spanning the gap. Germline CDR1 is SGHTA and CDR2 is FQGNSA. The CDR3 bases are TGTGCCAGCAGCTTACAAAGTGGGGACCGAACTGAAGCTTTCTTT. Encoded protein: CASSLQSGDRTEAFF.

The rearrangement joins TRBV6-5 to TRBJ2-1, with unresolved D. Germline V CDR1 and CDR2: MNHEY, SVGAGI. CDR3 length equals 15 residues. With 2 bases removed from V and 1 base from J, the gap between germline ends came to 9 bases. The CDR3 bases are TGTGCCAGCAGTTACGCGGTAGGTTCCTACAATGAGCAGTTCTTC. Translated, it gives CASSYAVGSYNEQFF.

J is TRBJ2-5 and V is TRBV4-1; 9 nucleotides align to TRBD1. V lost 3 bases, J lost 1 base, and 3 bases stayed unmatched. CDR3 length: 15 residues. In germline, CDR1 is MGHRA, CDR2 YSYEKL. In DNA, the CDR3 is TGCGCCAGCAGCCAGAGACAGGGGGTCCAAGAGACCCAGTACTTC. Amino acid sequence: CASSQRQGVQETQYF.

The CDR3 nucleotides are TGTGCCAGCAGCCAGGGGGCGTTCCAGGGGATAGGCTACGAGCAGTACTTC. It specifies CASSQGAFQGIGYEQYF. The chain couples TRBV3-1 to TRBJ2-7; maybe TRBD1 (6 bases). The CDR3 spans 17 residues. Trimming took 3 bases from V and 3 from J, leaving 21 bases between them. Germline CDR1 LGHDT, CDR2 YNNKEL (reference sequence).

The chain has TRBV20-1 and TRBJ1-6; D gene unclear. V lost 3 bases and J 7 bases, leaving 25 bases between the germline ends. CDR3 length equals 18 residues. Germline V gives CDR1 DFQATT, CDR2 SNEGSKA (reference sequence). The CDR3 region is CSARAVTGLPGINSPLHF. CDR3 DNA sequence: TGCAGTGCTAGGGCCGTGACGGGCCTCCCCGGGATCAATTCACCCCTCCACTTT.